Presented here are 15 T cell receptor beta chains from one specimen sequenced in a study of T cells in Graves' hyperthyroidism and ophthalmopathy. What was amplified from RNA transcripts were TCR beta CDR3 regions. The TCR CDR3 was amplified in a first-round RT-PCR using the HTBI primer set. MiXCR was run by TCRdb on the multiplex PCR reads, yielding one entry per CDR3 protein. The table includes 500,000 to 550,000 distinct CDR3 sequences, 20% to 25% detected once. The sequenced sample was blood. These receptors came from a man aged 18 to 30 with Graves' hyperthyroidism.

This clonotype was detected many times. V usage is TRBV30 and J usage is TRBJ1-2; 9 positions agree with TRBD1. V was clipped by 2 bases and J by 6 bases; unmatched bases: 4. The CDR3 totals 13 residues. CDR1 is GTSNPN, CDR2 SVGIG, per germline (reference sequence). The CDR3 DNA reads as TGTGCCTGGAGTACAGGGGGCTTGAATGGCTACACCTTC. Residues: CAWSTGGLNGYTF.

This clonotype has ten or more counts. The rearrangement links TRBV19 to TRBJ1-1; the D gene is possibly TRBD1 (6 bases). Trimming took off 8 bases at V and 1 base at J, with 14 bases between the two ends. CDR1 and CDR2 from the germline V gene are LNHDA and SQIVND (reference sequence). The CDR3 runs to 14 residues. The CDR3 is CASRGQPRNTEAFF. In DNA form, the CDR3 reads TGTGCCAGTCGAGGACAGCCTCGGAACACTGAAGCTTTCTTT. The entire variable domain, with the rest obtained from reference TRBV19 and TRBJ1-1, is as follows: DGGITQSPKYLFRKEGQNVTLSCEQNLNHDAMYWYRQDPGQGLRLIYYSQIVNDFQKGDIAEGYSVSREKKESFPLTVTSAQKNPTAFYLCASRGQPRNTEAFFGQGTRLTVV.

There are many counts of this clonotype. The chain employs TRBV7-2 and TRBJ2-5; possible D gene TRBD2, 5 bases. This CDR3 region has 13 residues. The V end was cut by 6 bases, the J end by 1 base, with 9 bases between. From germline, CDR1 is SGHTA and CDR2 FQGNSA. This CDR3 is CASRRGSQETQYF. The CDR3 bases are TGTGCCAGCAGGAGAGGGAGCCAAGAGACCCAGTACTTC.

There are many counts of this clonotype. This sequence joins TRBV5-5 and TRBJ1-2, with D unresolved. The V gene's germline CDR1 is SGHKS and CDR2 YYEKEE (reference sequence). The V end lost 0 bases, the J end lost 7 bases, and 7 bases lay between the germline ends. This CDR3 comprises 12 residues. As DNA, the CDR3 is TGTGCCAGCAGCTTGGGGTATAGTGGCTACACCTTC. It specifies CASSLGYSGYTF.

This chain uses TRBV12-3 or TRBV12-4 with TRBJ1-3; D perhaps matches TRBD1 (6 bases). The CDR3 spans 17 residues. Trimming pared 7 bases from V and 0 bases from J, leaving 19 bases between. The CDR3 is CASNQWRGSYSGNTIYF. CDR3 DNA sequence: TGTGCCAGCAACCAATGGAGGGGGTCCTACTCTGGAAACACCATATATTTT.

The sample holds a few counts of this clonotype. The gene calls are TRBV29-1 and TRBJ2-7, with D possibly being TRBD1 (5 bases). V lost 7 bases to trimming and J lost 2 bases, with 9 bases between them. The CDR3 runs to 11 residues. Germline assignment: CDR1 SQVTM and CDR2 ANQGSEA. CDR3 sequence (DNA): TGCAGCGCTCGACAGACCTACGAGCAGTACTTC. Translating gives CSARQTYEQYF.

This clonotype was counted ten times or more. J is TRBJ2-7 and V is TRBV20-1; a weak D match, TRBD2 (5 bases). Germline V CDR1 and CDR2: DFQATT, SNEGSKA (reference sequence). CDR3 length: 13 residues. The V gene lost 6 bases and the J gene lost 0 bases, with 12 bases spanning the gap. CDR3 in amino acids: CSARGRLSYEQYF. Here the CDR3 DNA reads TGCAGTGCCCGAGGGCGACTCTCCTACGAGCAGTACTTC.

This clonotype was seen many times. V usage is TRBV4-1 and J usage is TRBJ1-1; D unclear. CDR1 is MGHRA, CDR2 YSYEKL, per germline. V was shortened by 3 bases and J by 2 bases, with 7 bases between the two germline ends. The CDR3 is 13 residues long. The DNA of the CDR3 is TGCGCCAGCAGCCATCCGGCAAACACTGAAGCTTTCTTT. Its translation: CASSHPANTEAFF.

This clonotype was observed many times. The V and J genes are TRBV20-1 and TRBJ2-7; 8 bases map to TRBD1. Germline loops: CDR1 DFQATT, CDR2 SNEGSKA (reference sequence). This CDR3 region has 11 residues. V was pared by 6 bases and J by 4 bases, with 2 bases of the junction left unmatched. Written as DNA, the CDR3 is TGCAGTGCGGACAGGGTGTACGAGCAGTACTTC. It translates to CSADRVYEQYF.

This clonotype was detected many times. The chain combines TRBV12-3 or TRBV12-4 with TRBJ2-7; D is perhaps TRBD1 (6 bases). This CDR3 spans 13 amino acids. Trimming pared 7 bases from V and 6 bases from J, leaving 16 bases between. CDR3 DNA sequence: TGTGCCAGCAAACCGGGACACAGAGCCGAGCAGTACTTC. This gives the protein CASKPGHRAEQYF.

This clonotype was seen repeatedly, ten times or more. The rearrangement links TRBV5-1 to TRBJ1-2; maybe TRBD1 (5 bases). CDR1 and CDR2 (germline): SGHRS, YFSETQ. The CDR3 spans 15 residues. V shed 3 bases and J shed 4 bases, with 16 bases lying between them. CDR3 sequence reads: CASSSDYWGTYGYTF. CDR3 in DNA: TGCGCCAGCAGCTCGGATTACTGGGGGACCTATGGCTACACCTTC.

This clonotype was seen many times. The chain joins TRBV4-1 to TRBJ1-3; a possible D gene is TRBD1 (5 bases). Germline CDR1 MGHRA, CDR2 YSYEKL. The CDR3 spans 15 residues. V gave up 1 base and J gave up 2 bases, with 9 bases separating them. CDR3 amino acids: CASSQVQGAGNTIYF. CDR3 coding DNA: TGCGCCAGCAGCCAAGTCCAGGGAGCTGGAAACACCATATATTTT.

This clonotype was counted many times. CDR3 amino acids: CAISESERGSYEQYF. The CDR3 DNA follows: TGTGCCATCAGTGAGTCGGAAAGGGGGTCCTACGAGCAGTACTTC. The rearrangement links TRBV10-3 to TRBJ2-7; TRBD1 is a possible D gene (6 bases). With 0 bases removed from V and 1 base from J, the gap between germline ends came to 10 bases. Germline V gene sequence: CDR1 ENHRY, CDR2 SYGVKD. The CDR3 length is 15 residues.

This clonotype was seen ten or more times. The chain recombines TRBV2 with TRBJ1-1; the D is unclear. This CDR3 has 14 residues. CDR1 and CDR2 (germline): SNHLY, FYNNEI. Trimming stripped 6 bases from V and 4 bases from J, with 15 bases between. CDR3 sequence: CASRFTTESTEAFF. The CDR3 nucleotides are TGTGCCAGCAGGTTTACGACGGAGAGCACTGAAGCTTTCTTT.

The chain uses TRBV30 and TRBJ1-2; 8 bases fit TRBD1. V trimming: 4 bases; J trimming: 2 bases; junction bases outside the gene matches: 15. Germline-derived CDR1 and CDR2 are GTSNPN and SVGIG (reference sequence). The CDR3 covers 17 residues. The CDR3 here is CAWTSPRLGQANYGYTF. For the CDR3, the DNA is TGTGCCTGGACAAGCCCTCGCCTGGGACAGGCCAACTATGGCTACACCTTC.